The clone carrying this TCR beta chain showed up many times. What it binds is unknown. These data originate in a study of CD8 T cells in ankylosing spondylitis. Study results and limitations: Matched ankylosing spondylitis synovial fluid reportedly contained a significantly enriched population of disease-linked clones. Seemingly characteristic of ankylosing spondylitis blood was a TCR beta motif consisting of eight highly homologous variants. Several of the motif variants were reported before in synovial fluid and blood from reactive arthritis.

It was by quantitative 5'-RACE with molecular barcodes that TCR beta libraries were made. TCRdb reprocessed the 5' RACE reads via MiXCR and lists one record per CDR3 protein. The repertoire has more than 100,000 distinct CDR3 sequences, about 10% of them found once; the top ten carry approximately 4%. V was pared by 5 bases and J by 4 bases, with 6 bases between. The CDR3 is 12 residues long. The sample taken for sequencing was blood, either unsorted or a sorted T cell fraction (not recorded which). The sequence came from a female donor with ankylosing spondylitis or in good health (not recorded which). V is TRBV12-3 or TRBV12-4 and J is TRBJ1-3; D call uncertain. The CDR3 nucleotides are TGTGCCAGCAGTCGGCAGGGAAACACCATATATTTT. Translating it yields CASSRQGNTIYF.